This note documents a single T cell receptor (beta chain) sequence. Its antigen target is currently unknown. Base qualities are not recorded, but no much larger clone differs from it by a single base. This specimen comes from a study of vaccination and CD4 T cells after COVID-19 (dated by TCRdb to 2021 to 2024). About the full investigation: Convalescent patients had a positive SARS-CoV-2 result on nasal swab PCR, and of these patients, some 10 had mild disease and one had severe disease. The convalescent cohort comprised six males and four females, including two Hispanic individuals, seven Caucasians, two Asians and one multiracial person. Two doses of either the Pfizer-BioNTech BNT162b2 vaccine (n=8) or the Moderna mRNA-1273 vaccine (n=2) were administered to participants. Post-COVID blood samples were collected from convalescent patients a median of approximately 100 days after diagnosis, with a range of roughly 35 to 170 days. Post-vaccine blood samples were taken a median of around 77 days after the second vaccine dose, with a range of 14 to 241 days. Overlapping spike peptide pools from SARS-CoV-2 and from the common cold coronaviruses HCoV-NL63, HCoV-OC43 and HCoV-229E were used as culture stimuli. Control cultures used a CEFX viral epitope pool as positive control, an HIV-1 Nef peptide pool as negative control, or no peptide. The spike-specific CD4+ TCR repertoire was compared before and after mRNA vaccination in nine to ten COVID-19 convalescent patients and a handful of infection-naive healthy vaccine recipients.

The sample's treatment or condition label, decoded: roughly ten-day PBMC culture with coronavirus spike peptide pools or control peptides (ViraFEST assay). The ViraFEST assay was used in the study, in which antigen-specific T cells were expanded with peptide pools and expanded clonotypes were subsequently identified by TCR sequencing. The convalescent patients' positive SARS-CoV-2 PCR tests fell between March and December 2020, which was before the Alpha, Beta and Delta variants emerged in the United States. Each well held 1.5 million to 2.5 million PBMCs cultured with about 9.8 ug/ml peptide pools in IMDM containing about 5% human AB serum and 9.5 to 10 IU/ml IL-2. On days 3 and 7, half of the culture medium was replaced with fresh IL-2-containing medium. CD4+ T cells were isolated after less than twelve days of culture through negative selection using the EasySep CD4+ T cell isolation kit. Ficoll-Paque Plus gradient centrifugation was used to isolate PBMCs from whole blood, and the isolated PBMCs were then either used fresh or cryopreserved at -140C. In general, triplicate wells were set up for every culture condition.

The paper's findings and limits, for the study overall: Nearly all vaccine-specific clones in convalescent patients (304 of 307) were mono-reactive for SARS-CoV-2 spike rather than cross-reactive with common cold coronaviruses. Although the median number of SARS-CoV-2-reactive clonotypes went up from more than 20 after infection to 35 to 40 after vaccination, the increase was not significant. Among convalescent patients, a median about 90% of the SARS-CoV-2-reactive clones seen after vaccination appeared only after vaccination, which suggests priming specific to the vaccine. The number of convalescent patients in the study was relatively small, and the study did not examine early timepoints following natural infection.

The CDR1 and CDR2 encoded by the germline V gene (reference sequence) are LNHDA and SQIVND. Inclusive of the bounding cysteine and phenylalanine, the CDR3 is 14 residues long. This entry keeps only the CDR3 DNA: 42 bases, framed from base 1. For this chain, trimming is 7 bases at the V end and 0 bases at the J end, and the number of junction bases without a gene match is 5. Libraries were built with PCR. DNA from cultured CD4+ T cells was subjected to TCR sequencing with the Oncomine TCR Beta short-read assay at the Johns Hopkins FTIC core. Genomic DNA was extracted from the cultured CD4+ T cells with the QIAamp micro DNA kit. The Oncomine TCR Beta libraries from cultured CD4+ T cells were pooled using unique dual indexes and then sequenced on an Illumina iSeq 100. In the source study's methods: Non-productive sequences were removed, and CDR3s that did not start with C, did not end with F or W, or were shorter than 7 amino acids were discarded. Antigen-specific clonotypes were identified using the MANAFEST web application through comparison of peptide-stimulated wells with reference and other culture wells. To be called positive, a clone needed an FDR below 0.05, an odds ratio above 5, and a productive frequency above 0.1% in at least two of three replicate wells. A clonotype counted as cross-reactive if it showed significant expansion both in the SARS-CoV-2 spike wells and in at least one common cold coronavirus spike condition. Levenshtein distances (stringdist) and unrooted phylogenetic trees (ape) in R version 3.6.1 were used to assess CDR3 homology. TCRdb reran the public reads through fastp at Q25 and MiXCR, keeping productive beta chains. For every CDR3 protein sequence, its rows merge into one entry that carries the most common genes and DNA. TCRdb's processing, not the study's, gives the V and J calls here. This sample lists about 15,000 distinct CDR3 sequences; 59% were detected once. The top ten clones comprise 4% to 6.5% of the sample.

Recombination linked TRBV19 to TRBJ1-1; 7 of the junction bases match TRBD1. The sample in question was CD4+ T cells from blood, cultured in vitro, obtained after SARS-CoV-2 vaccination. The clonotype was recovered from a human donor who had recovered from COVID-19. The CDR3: CASTRDRMNTEAFF. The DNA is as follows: TGTGCCAGTACCCGGGACAGAATGAACACTGAAGCTTTCTTT.